The T cell receptor beta chain described here comes from a study of blood T cell repertoires in COVID-19. About the research overall: COVID-19 samples from acute and convalescent phases originated in the United States, Italy and Spain. T cells, B-cell-depleted T cells, or PBMCs provided the cDNA or gDNA that served as material.

The V gene lost 2 bases and the J gene lost 7 bases, with 12 bases spanning the gap. The germline CDR1 and CDR2 sequences are MRHNA and SNTAGT. The CDR3 runs to 14 residues. In the original workflow: It was from reference gene primer amplification that nucleated cell counts were estimated. Assay: immunoSEQ multiplex PCR; the TCRdb copy retains only in-frame clones and omits some. V and J calls plus clone size are reproduced from that table; the DNA served to infer D and trimming. The data contain 150,000 or so clones, 80% to 90% of them singletons. The chain joins TRBV6-4 to TRBJ2-1; D possibly corresponds to TRBD2 (6 bases). The sample taken for sequencing was peripheral blood. This clonotype was obtained from a woman aged 40 to 50 with acute or convalescent COVID-19. CDR3 protein: CASSDTPGTNEQFF. CDR3 in DNA: TGTGCCAGCAGTGACACCCCAGGGACTAATGAGCAGTTCTTC.